These 9 T cell receptor beta chains were all obtained from the same sample, sequenced in a study of CD8+ T cells in alopecia areata. The authors extracted RNA and reverse transcribed it into cDNA as the sequencing template. This table comes from immunoSEQ multiplex PCR, and its TCRdb copy is limited to in-frame clones, with some not included. The sample yields under 300,000 clones, roughly two thirds seen once. The sample here was CD4+ T cells sorted from blood, taken at week 0. These receptors all come from a human donor with alopecia areata.

This sequence joins TRBV6-5 and TRBJ1-6, with a weak D call TRBD1 (6 bases). Germline V CDR1 and CDR2: MNHEY, SVGAGI. V lost 10 bases and J 3 bases, leaving 10 bases between the germline ends. This CDR3 has 13 amino acids. In nucleotides, the CDR3 is TGTGCCACTCACAGGGTCTATAATTCACCCCTCCACTTT. This sequence encodes CATHRVYNSPLHF.

This sequence joins TRBV19 and TRBJ2-1, with 11 bases fitting TRBD2. Trimming took 5 bases from V and 1 from J; bases not matched to a gene: 4. The CDR3 totals 16 residues. Per the germline V gene, CDR1 is LNHDA and CDR2 is SQIVND (reference sequence). The CDR3 loop is CASSQLAGGSYNEQFF. In nucleotides, the CDR3 is TGTGCCAGTAGTCAATTAGCGGGGGGGTCCTACAATGAGCAGTTCTTC. The full variable domain, rest sourced from reference TRBV19 and TRBJ2-1, is DGGITQSPKYLFRKEGQNVTLSCEQNLNHDAMYWYRQDPGQGLRLIYYSQIVNDFQKGDIAEGYSVSREKKESFPLTVTSAQKNPTAFYLCASSQLAGGSYNEQFFGPGTRLTVL.

In this sample, this clone turned up a few times. This sequence joins TRBV5-1 and TRBJ2-5, with 15 bases identical to TRBD2. This CDR3 has 18 residues. Losses at the gene ends were 4 bases for V and 5 bases for J; bases not matched to a gene: 12. Germline assignment: CDR1 SGHRS and CDR2 YFSETQ. CDR3 DNA sequence: TGCGCCAGCAGCCCGGGACTAGCGGGGGGCCTTTTGACGGAGACCCAGTACTTC. This sequence encodes CASSPGLAGGLLTETQYF.

The chain couples TRBV2 to TRBJ1-6; 9 bases are a match to TRBD1. Germline CDR1 and CDR2: SNHLY and FYNNEI. With V trimmed by 6 bases and J by 8 bases, 8 bases remained unmatched. The CDR3 sequence is 15 residues long. CDR3 sequence (DNA): TGTGCCAGCAGCCGCCCGGACAGGGGATATTCACCCCTCCACTTT. Its protein is CASSRPDRGYSPLHF.

This clone came up once. The chain joins TRBV5-1 to TRBJ2-3; TRBD2 agrees at 10 bases. The CDR3 loop spans 14 amino acids. The J segment lost 3 bases and the V segment lost 7 bases, leaving 5 bases of the junction unmatched. CDR1 and CDR2 from the germline V gene are SGHRS and YFSETQ. The CDR3 bases are TGCGCCAGCCAGCGGGGGGGCTCTACAGATACGCAGTATTTT. The encoded protein is CASQRGGSTDTQYF.

V is TRBV5-1 and J is TRBJ1-1; no clear D gene. There are 14 residues in the CDR3. Trimming shortened V by 0 bases and J by 4 bases, and 10 bases separated the two germline ends. Looked up from germline, CDR1 is SGHRS and CDR2 is YFSETQ. The CDR3 DNA reads TGCGCCAGCAGCTTGGCCGGCGGGGTCACTGAAGCTTTCTTT. The encoded protein is CASSLAGGVTEAFF.

This sequence joins TRBV18 and TRBJ1-1, with a weak D call TRBD1 (5 bases). Looked up from germline, CDR1 is KGHSH and CDR2 is LQKENI. Trimming stripped 5 bases from V and 1 base from J, with 8 bases between. The CDR3 covers 13 residues. CDR3 in amino acids: CASSEDRNTEAFF. The CDR3 nucleotides read TGTGCCAGCTCAGAAGACAGGAACACTGAAGCTTTCTTT.

As for this clone: Other DNA sequences from this sample encode an identical CDR3 as well. The V and J genes are TRBV29-1 and TRBJ2-3; D is uncertain. Germline V lookup: CDR1 SQVTM, CDR2 ANQGSEA. The CDR3 has 12 residues. V dropped 3 bases and J dropped 0 bases, with 4 bases sitting between them. CDR3 protein: CSVDASTDTQYF. Written as DNA, the CDR3 is TGCAGCGTTGACGCCAGCACAGATACGCAGTATTTT.

The V and J genes are TRBV15 and TRBJ1-5; the match to TRBD1 covers 7 bases. The CDR3 length is 14 residues. Germline CDR1 is LNHNV and CDR2 is YYDKDF (reference sequence). The junction had 3 bases not matched to a gene; V was cut back by 0 bases and J by 7 bases. CDR3 residues: CATSRDIGGQPQHF. The CDR3, as DNA: TGTGCCACCAGCAGAGATATAGGGGGCCAGCCCCAGCATTTT.